Shown below are 2 T cell receptor beta chains from a single sample sequenced in a study of T cells in Graves' hyperthyroidism and ophthalmopathy. Researchers took RNA transcripts and amplified the TCR beta CDR3 regions from them. HTBI primers were the set used in a first-round RT-PCR of the TCR CDR3. TCRdb reprocessed the multiplex PCR reads via MiXCR and lists one record per CDR3 protein. The sample includes 550,000 to 600,000 distinct CDR3 sequences, over 15% of them seen just once. Sequencing input: blood. Source of these receptors: a woman aged 18-29 years with Graves' hyperthyroidism.

This clonotype was recorded at least ten times. J is TRBJ2-7 and V is TRBV7-9; tentative D call: TRBD1 (5 bases). Between the trimmed V and J ends, which lost 4 bases and 3 bases, there was a span of 7 bases. Looked up from germline, CDR1 is SEHNR and CDR2 is FQNEAQ (reference sequence). The CDR3 is 12 residues long. The CDR3 loop is CASSYQGYEQYF. For the CDR3, the DNA is TGTGCCAGCAGCTACCAGGGCTACGAGCAGTACTTC.

The chain combines TRBV10-1 with TRBJ1-5; the D gene is possibly TRBD1 (6 bases). Trimming shortened V by 6 bases and J by 5 bases, and 11 bases separated the two germline ends. In germline, CDR1 is WNHNN, CDR2 SYGVQD (reference sequence). The CDR3 extends over 13 amino acids. The CDR3 spells CASSQGLDQPQHF. The CDR3 DNA is TGCGCCAGCAGCCAGGGGTTGGATCAGCCCCAGCATTTT.